This T cell receptor beta chain was profiled in a study of beta chain features in type 1 diabetes. Findings and caveats of the study: TCRB repertoires of naive, central memory and Treg cells appeared more similar among patients than among healthy donors. All four CD4+ subsets of Type 1 diabetes patients contained TCRB CDR3s that were moderately but significantly shorter.

Reverse transcribing all isolated RNA meant expressed TCRB transcripts were sequenced. Profiling relied on immunoSEQ multiplex PCR, and the TCRdb table lists in-frame clones only, not all of them. The sample lists approximately 260,000 clones, around 24% occurring once. Turning to this clone: Its antigen is still unknown.

This TCR was recovered from a woman aged 25 to 45 with type 1 diabetes. Sequencing was performed on naive CD4+ T cells from blood.

Here the CDR3 DNA reads TGTGCCTGGACCTCCTCGGGCTACGAGCAGTACTTC. Protein product: CAWTSSGYEQYF. J is TRBJ2-7 and V is TRBV30, with D uncertain. Trimming took off 4 bases at V and 3 bases at J, with 10 bases between the two ends. The germline V gene has CDR1 GTSNPN and CDR2 SVGIG (reference sequence). The CDR3 totals 12 residues.